These T cell receptor beta chains were read from a single sample in a study of T cells in Graves' hyperthyroidism and ophthalmopathy. Via MiXCR, TCRdb re-called the multiplex PCR reads, giving one row per CDR3 protein. The sample shows roughly 700,000 distinct CDR3 sequences, 12% to 15% of them seen only once. The sample was blood. The source of these receptors is a woman aged 18-35 years with Graves' hyperthyroidism. Both conserved end residues are part of each CDR3. The order of the fields is D gene, V gene, clone size, J gene, CDR3 protein, CDR3 DNA. A D gene is named only where the DNA matches it firmly. Clone size, where shown, is once, few, many, or a class for clones that have expanded.

D gene: TRBD1; V gene: TRBV10-3; clone size: many; J gene: TRBJ2-1; CDR3 protein: CAISTGGNEQFF; CDR3 DNA: TGTGCCATCAGCACAGGGGGGAATGAGCAGTTCTTC
D gene: -; V gene: TRBV27; clone size: few; J gene: TRBJ2-7; CDR3 protein: CASSFLGFGEQYF; CDR3 DNA: TGTGCCAGCAGTTTTTTGGGATTCGGCGAGCAGTACTTC
D gene: TRBD2; V gene: TRBV7-9; clone size: many; J gene: TRBJ2-2; CDR3 protein: CASSLAGVSTGELFF; CDR3 DNA: TGTGCCAGCAGCCTCGCGGGGGTCAGCACCGGGGAGCTGTTTTTT
D gene: -; V gene: TRBV7-2; clone size: -; J gene: TRBJ2-5; CDR3 protein: CASSPRLEETQYF; CDR3 DNA: TGTGCCAGCAGCCCACGACTAGAAGAGACCCAGTACTTC
D gene: TRBD2; V gene: TRBV19; clone size: few; J gene: TRBJ2-1; CDR3 protein: CASSIERASGRGSYNEQFF; CDR3 DNA: TGTGCCAGTAGTATAGAGCGGGCTAGCGGGAGGGGCTCCTACAATGAGCAGTTCTTC
D gene: -; V gene: TRBV20-1; clone size: -; J gene: TRBJ2-7; CDR3 protein: CSARGRIRAGEQYF; CDR3 DNA: TGCAGTGCTAGGGGAAGGATCAGGGCGGGGGAGCAGTACTTC
D gene: TRBD1; V gene: TRBV7-2; clone size: many; J gene: TRBJ1-4; CDR3 protein: CASSRLRDSTNEKLFF; CDR3 DNA: TGTGCCAGCAGCCGCCTCCGGGACAGCACTAATGAAAAACTGTTTTTT
D gene: TRBD1; V gene: TRBV6-2/TRBV6-3; clone size: once; J gene: TRBJ1-2; CDR3 protein: CASSDNDRDYGYTF; CDR3 DNA: TGTGCCAGCAGTGACAATGACAGGGACTATGGCTACACCTTC
D gene: -; V gene: TRBV20-1; clone size: many; J gene: TRBJ2-7; CDR3 protein: CSAPSQVSRLYEQYF; CDR3 DNA: TGCAGTGCCCCCTCCCAGGTCTCGCGCCTCTACGAGCAGTACTTC
D gene: TRBD1; V gene: TRBV30; clone size: few; J gene: TRBJ2-5; CDR3 protein: CAWNLGTDQQETQYF; CDR3 DNA: TGTGCCTGGAATTTGGGGACAGACCAACAAGAGACCCAGTACTTC
D gene: TRBD2; V gene: TRBV7-2; clone size: many; J gene: TRBJ2-7; CDR3 protein: CASSLQPGLGYEQYF; CDR3 DNA: TGTGCCAGCAGCCTCCAACCGGGACTAGGCTACGAGCAGTACTTC
D gene: TRBD2; V gene: TRBV7-2; clone size: -; J gene: TRBJ2-5; CDR3 protein: CASSMRLAGYQETQYF; CDR3 DNA: TGTGCCAGCAGCATGCGACTAGCGGGGTACCAAGAGACCCAGTACTTC
D gene: -; V gene: TRBV11-2; clone size: -; J gene: TRBJ2-3; CDR3 protein: CASSISTSTDTQYF; CDR3 DNA: TGTGCCAGCAGCATAAGTACTAGCACAGATACGCAGTATTTT
D gene: -; V gene: TRBV5-5; clone size: few; J gene: TRBJ2-3; CDR3 protein: CASSPWQSTDTQYF; CDR3 DNA: TGTGCCAGCAGCCCCTGGCAGTCCACAGATACGCAGTATTTT
D gene: TRBD2; V gene: TRBV7-8; clone size: many; J gene: TRBJ2-2; CDR3 protein: CASSLVGLAGNHGELFF; CDR3 DNA: TGTGCCAGCAGCTTAGTAGGACTAGCGGGGAATCACGGGGAGCTGTTTTTT
D gene: TRBD2; V gene: TRBV14; clone size: -; J gene: TRBJ2-1; CDR3 protein: CASSPSGSRSYNEQFF; CDR3 DNA: TGTGCCAGCAGCCCTAGCGGGAGTCGGTCCTACAATGAGCAGTTCTTC
D gene: TRBD2; V gene: TRBV7-2; clone size: -; J gene: TRBJ2-5; CDR3 protein: CASSRTSGRASGSQYF; CDR3 DNA: TGTGCCAGCAGCCGGACTAGCGGGAGGGCCTCAGGGAGCCAGTACTTC
D gene: -; V gene: TRBV20-1; clone size: -; J gene: TRBJ2-1; CDR3 protein: CSARDWAGPYNEQFF; CDR3 DNA: TGCAGTGCTAGAGATTGGGCGGGACCCTACAATGAGCAGTTCTTC
D gene: TRBD1; V gene: TRBV3-1; clone size: many; J gene: TRBJ1-3; CDR3 protein: CASSQKHRGRAGNTIYF; CDR3 DNA: TGTGCCAGCAGCCAGAAGCACAGGGGGCGAGCTGGAAACACCATATATTTT
D gene: TRBD2; V gene: TRBV12-3/TRBV12-4; clone size: many; J gene: TRBJ2-3; CDR3 protein: CASSRFGTSGRDPTDTQYF; CDR3 DNA: TGTGCCAGCAGCCGATTCGGGACTAGCGGGAGGGATCCCACAGATACGCAGTATTTT